This T cell receptor (beta chain) was recovered during a study of cytomegalovirus exposure and HLA in healthy donors. Study-level findings and limits: A few CMV-associated chains were confirmed in vitro to be specific for CMV antigens. In the 130 or so validation repertoires, a later analysis found that first-cohort TCR clusters tended to co-occur. Cytomegalovirus-associated TCR beta chains were listed, numbering some 170.

Generated by immunoSEQ multiplex PCR, the TCRdb table keeps only in-frame clones and is missing some. The data contain about 360,000 clones, just over 85% of them seen just once; the ten biggest clones take up under 0.9%. V lost 1 base and J lost 3; bases outside the gene matches: 6. Germline CDR1 PRHDT, CDR2 FYEKMQ (reference sequence). This CDR3 is 16 amino acids long. Details on this clone: Its antigen remains unknown.

The donors were part of the approximately 130-subject validation cohort, which stood apart from the roughly 680-subject first cohort. This clonotype originated in a woman aged 18-29 years in good health and CMV-seronegative. The chain joins TRBV13 to TRBJ2-5; 9 positions match TRBD2. Sequencing was carried out using PBMCs. CDR3 protein: CASSLEASGIEETQYF. CDR3 DNA sequence: TGTGCCAGCAGCTTAGAGGCTAGCGGGATCGAAGAGACCCAGTACTTC.